One sample yielded the 9 T cell receptor beta chains listed below, sequenced in a study of blood T cell repertoires in COVID-19. Here immunoSEQ multiplex PCR was the method, and the copy in TCRdb shows in-frame clones only, minus some. In the table there are roughly 120,000 clones, about 90% of which are singletons. The sequenced sample consisted of peripheral blood. Source of these receptors: a man aged 70-80 years who had recovered from COVID-19.

V is TRBV3-1 (or the pseudogene TRBV3-2) and J is TRBJ2-1, with a tentative D call TRBD2 (7 bases). The CDR3 contains 17 residues. Germline V CDR1 and CDR2: LGHDT, YNNKEL (reference sequence). V lost 4 bases to trimming and J lost 4 bases, with 20 bases between them. The CDR3 region is CASSLTGGSGEYNEQFF. The CDR3 nucleotides are TGTGCCAGCAGCCTAACCGGGGGCAGCGGGGAGTACAATGAGCAGTTCTTC.

The table lists this clone with a count of one. The CDR3 DNA follows: TGTGCCAGCTCACTTTCCCGGACGGGGGCGAACACCGGGGAGCTGTTTTTT. Its protein is CASSLSRTGANTGELFF. This rearrangement joins TRBV18 to TRBJ2-2, with a weak D call TRBD2 (6 bases). The CDR3 has 17 amino acids. CDR1 KGHSH and CDR2 LQKENI come from the germline V gene. V lost 4 bases to trimming and J lost 0 bases, with 15 bases between them.

The chain has TRBV29-1 and TRBJ2-1, with TRBD1 matching 9 bases. The CDR3 is 14 residues long. Trimming at V came to 7 bases and at J to 4 bases, leaving 8 bases not matched to a gene. CDR1 is SQVTM, CDR2 ANQGSEA, per germline. This CDR3 reads CSAPGQGGYNEQFF. The CDR3 region has the DNA TGCAGCGCCCCGGGACAGGGAGGGTACAATGAGCAGTTCTTC.

The chain links TRBV30 to TRBJ1-4; a weak D match, TRBD1 (5 bases). Looked up from germline, CDR1 is GTSNPN and CDR2 is SVGIG (reference sequence). There are 12 residues in the CDR3. The germline V and J ends were trimmed by 4 bases and 6 bases, with 9 bases remaining between them. The CDR3: CAWNGGYEKLFF. In DNA form, the CDR3 reads TGTGCCTGGAACGGGGGATATGAAAAACTGTTTTTT.

This clone showed up just once. The chain links TRBV7-2 to TRBJ1-2; 7 bases line up with TRBD1. CDR1 and CDR2 (germline): SGHTA, FQGNSA. Trimming at V came to 6 bases and at J to 4 bases, leaving 5 bases not matched to a gene. The CDR3 has 13 amino acids. In nucleotides, the CDR3 is TGTGCCAGCAGGGGGGACAGTCTCTATGGCTACACCTTC. It encodes CASRGDSLYGYTF.

The chain uses TRBV12-3 or TRBV12-4 and TRBJ2-1, with D possibly TRBD1 on 6 matching bases. CDR3 length: 12 amino acids. The V end was cut by 6 bases, the J end by 10 bases, with 13 bases between. CDR3 sequence (DNA): TGTGCCAGCAGGCCCTCCCAGGGGGAGCAGTTCTTC. It yields the protein CASRPSQGEQFF.

The chain carries TRBV7-3 and TRBJ2-2; D is unresolved. Germline loops: CDR1 SGHTA, CDR2 FQGTGA. The CDR3 sequence is 13 residues long. V lost 5 bases and J lost 5, with 9 bases in between. CDR3 in amino acids: CASSPLGTGELFF. CDR3 nucleotides: TGTGCCAGCAGCCCCCTAGGTACCGGGGAGCTGTTTTTT.

The CDR3 DNA reads TGCGCCAGCAGCCCCGACAGGGGGCATGGAAACACCATATATTTT. Translating gives CASSPDRGHGNTIYF. The rearrangement joins TRBV5-1 to TRBJ1-3; 10 bases fit TRBD1. V was pared by 4 bases and J by 3 bases, with 4 bases of the junction left unmatched. CDR1 and CDR2 (germline): SGHRS, YFSETQ. The CDR3 is made up of 15 amino acids.

The chain has TRBV29-1 and TRBJ2-7; D gene unclear. Trimming removed 4 bases at V and 7 bases at J, with 14 bases between. From germline, CDR1 is SQVTM and CDR2 ANQGSEA. The CDR3 sequence is 12 residues long. The CDR3 DNA reads TGCAGCGTTGCAGGTCCATCTGTTGAGCAGTACTTC. This codes for CSVAGPSVEQYF.